The clone carrying this TCR beta chain was recorded at least ten times. What it binds is not known. PCR was performed a second time for about 6 to 11 cycles using a sample-barcoded 5' primer and a J-beta primer mix. The template-switch adaptor was a 5' adaptor with 12 random nucleotides. It tagged each cDNA molecule. Sequencing of every sample gave 2.5 million or more CDR3-containing paired-end reads. TCRdb fed the 5' RACE reads into MiXCR, producing one record per CDR3 protein. The table includes roughly 900,000 distinct CDR3 sequences, around 30% detected once. The CDR3 length is 12 residues. V gave up 7 bases and J gave up 9 bases; unmatched junction bases: 4. Germline values: CDR1 MNHEY, CDR2 SVGEGT. The data belong to a study of blood T cells in healthy people across ages. Study conclusions and caveats: The study lacked donor CMV status, which possibly confounded expanded clonotype changes. Long-lived donors exceeded aged donors in naive CD4+ cells and diversity.

The sequence came from an elderly woman in good health. The chain is built from TRBV6-2 or TRBV6-3 and TRBJ2-1; 9 nucleotides agree with TRBD1. The sequencing input was blood. The CDR3 sequence: CASTNRGLEQFF. The CDR3, as DNA: TGTGCCAGCACTAACAGGGGGCTTGAGCAGTTCTTC.